The 4 T cell receptor beta chains below all came from one sample that was sequenced in a study of cytomegalovirus exposure and HLA in healthy donors. The assay was immunoSEQ multiplex PCR, and TCRdb's table has in-frame clones only and misses some. This sample has 100,000 to 150,000 clones, with approximately 91% found just once. Sequenced: PBMCs. These receptors all stem from a woman younger than 30 in good health and CMV-seronegative.

J is TRBJ2-5 and V is TRBV19; D not certain. Trimming cost V 6 bases and J 2 bases, with 13 bases left between them. CDR3 size: 14 residues. Germline assignment: CDR1 LNHDA and CDR2 SQIVND (reference sequence). The CDR3 spells CASSTHRNQETQYF. Written as DNA, the CDR3 is TGTGCCAGTAGCACCCACAGAAATCAAGAGACCCAGTACTTC. Full variable domain (remainder filled in from reference TRBV19 and TRBJ2-5): DGGITQSPKYLFRKEGQNVTLSCEQNLNHDAMYWYRQDPGQGLRLIYYSQIVNDFQKGDIAEGYSVSREKKESFPLTVTSAQKNPTAFYLCASSTHRNQETQYFGPGTRLLVL.

V usage is TRBV30 and J usage is TRBJ2-7; a possible D gene is TRBD2 (6 bases). Per the germline V gene, CDR1 is GTSNPN and CDR2 is SVGIG (reference sequence). The CDR3 spans 11 residues. Between the trimmed V and J ends, which lost 5 bases and 4 bases, there was a span of 9 bases. CDR3 DNA sequence: TGTGCCTGGGCGGGGCGGTACGAGCAGTACTTC. Translated, it gives CAWAGRYEQYF.

The rearrangement joins TRBV28 to TRBJ1-5; 9 positions match TRBD1. CDR1 and CDR2 (germline): MDHEN, SYDVKM. The CDR3 is 16 amino acids. J gave up 2 bases and V 6 bases, and 8 bases lay outside the gene matches. The CDR3 spells CASSLQGAGGNQPQHF. As DNA, the CDR3 is TGTGCCAGCAGCTTACAGGGGGCGGGCGGCAATCAGCCCCAGCATTTT. Using reference TRBV28 and TRBJ1-5 for the parts outside the CDR3, the full variable domain is DVKVTQSSRYLVKRTGEKVFLECVQDMDHENMFWYRQDPGLGLRLIYFSYDVKMKEKGDIPEGYSVSREKKERFSLILESASTNQTSMYLCASSLQGAGGNQPQHFGDGTRLSIL.

The V and J genes are TRBV19 and TRBJ2-3, with D possibly matching TRBD1 (6 bases). V lost 6 bases to trimming and J lost 2 bases, with 15 bases between them. Germline CDR1 and CDR2: LNHDA and SQIVND (reference sequence). This CDR3 is built from 15 residues. The CDR3 region has the DNA TGTGCCAGTAGGACCCGACAGGTCCTCACAGATACGCAGTATTTT. Amino acid sequence: CASRTRQVLTDTQYF.